This entry lists 8 T cell receptor beta chains sequenced from one sample in a study of cytomegalovirus exposure and HLA in healthy donors. The PCR made use of 60 Vbeta and 13 Jbeta primers. This table comes from immunoSEQ multiplex PCR, and its TCRdb copy is limited to in-frame clones, with some not included. The sample records 120,000 to 150,000 clones, roughly 80% being singletons. The sample consisted of PBMCs. Receptor source: a woman aged 40 to 50 in good health and CMV-seropositive.

This rearrangement joins TRBV5-6 to TRBJ2-1; TRBD1 matches at 10 bases. The CDR3 totals 15 residues. The germline CDR1 and CDR2 sequences are SGHDT and YYEEEE. With V trimmed by 3 bases and J by 6 bases, 6 bases remained unmatched. This CDR3 reads CASSSTGTGVNEQFF. The CDR3 DNA reads as TGTGCCAGCAGCTCAACCGGGACAGGGGTCAATGAGCAGTTCTTC.

This clone was counted only a few times. This chain joins TRBV19 and TRBJ1-5; maybe TRBD1 (6 bases). The CDR3 has 13 amino acids. Germline lookup yields CDR1 LNHDA and CDR2 SQIVND (reference sequence). V gave up 4 bases and J gave up 5 bases, with 9 bases separating them. The CDR3 nucleotides read TGTGCCAGTAGTAGTTGGACAGATCAGCCCCAGCATTTT. Residues: CASSSWTDQPQHF. The entire variable domain, with the rest obtained from reference TRBV19 and TRBJ1-5, is as follows: DGGITQSPKYLFRKEGQNVTLSCEQNLNHDAMYWYRQDPGQGLRLIYYSQIVNDFQKGDIAEGYSVSREKKESFPLTVTSAQKNPTAFYLCASSSWTDQPQHFGDGTRLSIL.

This clone showed up just a few times. V usage is TRBV28 and J usage is TRBJ2-7; TRBD1 is a possible D gene (5 bases). Trimming took off 7 bases at V and 1 base at J, with 8 bases between the two ends. Germline lookup yields CDR1 MDHEN and CDR2 SYDVKM. The CDR3 is 12 amino acids. CDR3 bases: TGTGCCAGCACGGACATGTCCTACGAGCAGTACTTC. Its translation: CASTDMSYEQYF.

This rearrangement joins TRBV28 to TRBJ1-2; no clear D. CDR3 length: 11 residues. Trimming took 3 bases from V and 8 from J, leaving 7 bases between them. CDR1 and CDR2 from the germline V gene are MDHEN and SYDVKM. CDR3: CASSFLRGYTF. CDR3 nucleotides: TGTGCCAGCAGTTTCCTCAGGGGCTACACCTTC.

Points on this clone: At one boundary the junction diverges from the germline segment, which might be a read error. Other DNA sequences in the same sample also yield this CDR3. The CDR3 region is CASSYGTGGSTPLHF. CDR3 coding DNA: TGTGCCAGCAGTTACGGGACAGGTGGCTCGACACCCCTCCATTTT. This sequence joins TRBV6-5 and TRBJ1-6, with 8 bases that match TRBD1. The germline CDR1 and CDR2 sequences are MNHEY and SVGAGI. CDR3 length: 15 amino acids.

The chain couples TRBV6-5 to TRBJ1-1, with D possibly being TRBD1 (6 bases). Germline V gene lookup returns CDR1 MNHEY and CDR2 SVGAGI. Trimming shortened V by 4 bases and J by 0 bases, and 15 bases separated the two germline ends. This CDR3 comprises 16 residues. The CDR3 protein is CASSSPGTTVNTEAFF. CDR3 in DNA: TGTGCCAGCAGTTCCCCAGGGACAACTGTGAACACTGAAGCTTTCTTT.

This rearrangement joins TRBV6-6 to TRBJ2-2; 7 bases agree with TRBD2. This CDR3 has 14 residues. Germline V lookup: CDR1 MNHNY, CDR2 SVGAGI (reference sequence). With 7 bases clipped from V and 6 bases from J, the junction kept 8 bases outside the gene matches. In DNA, the CDR3 is TGTGCCAGCACTAATTATGGGGGGGCCGGGGAGCTGTTTTTT. Protein: CASTNYGGAGELFF.

J is TRBJ1-3 and V is TRBV7-9; D possibly corresponds to TRBD1 (5 bases). Trimming cost V 6 bases and J 0 bases, with 12 bases left between them. Germline V lookup: CDR1 SEHNR, CDR2 FQNEAQ (reference sequence). CDR3 size: 15 residues. The CDR3 DNA follows: TGTGCCAGCAGGGCTCGACAGATCTCTGGAAACACCATATATTTT. This sequence encodes CASRARQISGNTIYF.